These 17 T cell receptor beta chains came from one sample sequenced in a study of glioma-infiltrating T cells after dendritic cell vaccination (dated by TCRdb to the mid-2010s). Library method: the immunoSEQ multiplex PCR assay. As stored in TCRdb, this immuneACCESS dataset retains in-frame rearrangements with V and J assigned. A fraction of the clones does not appear; measured against another copy, unresolved V genes explain less than half of the discrepancy, and the remainder lacks a known reason. Recorded for this sample are tens of thousands of clones; 80% to 85% of them occurred a single time. Under 10% of the sample rests with the top ten. The sequenced sample was blood, obtained before dendritic cell vaccination. These receptors originate from a human donor with glioblastoma.

V and J are TRBV29-1 and TRBJ2-7, with D possibly TRBD2 on 6 matching bases. The CDR3 covers 12 residues. The germline CDR1 and CDR2 sequences are SQVTM and ANQGSEA. V lost 7 bases, J lost 2 bases, and 12 bases lay in between. The chain's CDR3 is CSATSSAYEQYF. CDR3 DNA sequence: TGCAGCGCTACTAGCTCAGCCTACGAGCAGTACTTC.

The chain joins TRBV6-6 to TRBJ1-5, with D tentatively TRBD1 (6 bases). CDR3 length equals 15 residues. The germline V and J ends were trimmed by 6 bases and 0 bases, with 12 bases remaining between them. Germline assignment: CDR1 MNHNY and CDR2 SVGAGI (reference sequence). The CDR3 reads CASRPDRYSNQPQHF. The CDR3 bases are TGTGCCAGCAGGCCAGACAGGTATAGCAATCAGCCCCAGCATTTT.

In the case of this clone: One end of the junction does not line up with germline, which may come from a read error. The chain uses TRBV11-2 and TRBJ2-7, with a possible D match to TRBD1 (5 bases). Germline V CDR1 and CDR2: SGHAT, FQNNGV. The CDR3 sequence is 13 residues long. In DNA, the CDR3 is TGTGCCAGCAGCTTAGGGACATTATACGAGCGGTACTTC. Translation gives CASSLGTLYERYF.

This chain uses TRBV10-3 with TRBJ2-2; TRBD2 matches 7 bases. This CDR3 is built from 15 residues. Trimming cost V 4 bases and J 3 bases; bases outside gene matches: 5. CDR1 is ENHRY and CDR2 is SYGVKD in the germline V gene. The CDR3 is CAISARGDHTGELFF. Written as DNA, the CDR3 is TGTGCCATCAGTGCCCGGGGGGACCACACCGGGGAGCTGTTTTTT.

This clone showed up just a few times. This chain uses TRBV4-1 with TRBJ1-4; D possibly corresponds to TRBD1 (5 bases). CDR1 is MGHRA and CDR2 is YSYEKL in the germline V gene. This CDR3 has 16 amino acids. Trimming took off 0 bases at V and 7 bases at J, with 15 bases between the two ends. In DNA, the CDR3 is TGCGCCAGCAGCCAAGATCGGAGGGGTTGGGGTGAAAAACTGTTTTTT. This sequence encodes CASSQDRRGWGEKLFF.

This clone was recorded once. The chain combines TRBV2 with TRBJ1-5; D not certain. This CDR3 contains 12 residues. In germline, CDR1 is SNHLY, CDR2 FYNNEI. The ends were cut back, 6 bases at V and 4 bases at J, with 7 bases in the middle. The CDR3 nucleotides are TGTGCCAGCAGCCTAGATAATCAGCCCCAGCATTTT. Amino acids: CASSLDNQPQHF.

The V and J genes are TRBV4-1 and TRBJ2-7, with 11 nucleotides matching TRBD2. V trimming: 4 bases; J trimming: 3 bases; junction bases outside the gene matches: 5. Per the germline V gene, CDR1 is MGHRA and CDR2 is YSYEKL. The length of the CDR3 is 15 residues. The CDR3 DNA sequence: TGCGCCAGCAGCCCGAATAGCGGGGGGGACTACGAGCAGTACTTC. Its translation is CASSPNSGGDYEQYF.

There are a few counts of this clone. V gene TRBV13 combines with J gene TRBJ2-7, with a tentative D call TRBD2 (6 bases). CDR3 length equals 11 residues. Germline CDR1 PRHDT, CDR2 FYEKMQ (reference sequence). V was cut by 5 bases and J by 6 bases, with 8 bases left in between. The CDR3 loop reads CASSPGGEQYF. The CDR3 DNA sequence: TGTGCCAGCAGCCCCGGGGGCGAGCAGTACTTC.

This clone occurred a few times. The chain links TRBV29-1 to TRBJ2-5; D gene uncertain. The length of the CDR3 is 12 residues. The germline CDR1 and CDR2 sequences are SQVTM and ANQGSEA. Trimming removed 4 bases at V and 1 base at J, with 7 bases between. CDR3 residues: CSVGVPQETQYF. DNA of the CDR3: TGCAGCGTTGGAGTTCCCCAAGAGACCCAGTACTTC.

Concerning this clone: Sequence at one end of the junction differs from germline and may be a read error. The chain employs TRBV7-9 and TRBJ1-1; TRBD1 agrees at 8 bases. Germline V gene lookup returns CDR1 SEHNR and CDR2 FQNEAQ (reference sequence). The CDR3 sequence is 12 residues long. CDR3: CASSLADRGVIF. In DNA, the CDR3 is TGTGCCAGCAGCTTAGCCGACAGGGGTGTAATCTTT.

The chain recombines TRBV6-4 with TRBJ2-3, with 10 bases that match TRBD1. V was pared by 2 bases and J by 1 base, with 3 bases of the junction left unmatched. The CDR3 is 16 amino acids. Per germline, CDR1 MRHNA and CDR2 SNTAGT. The CDR3 DNA reads TGTGCCAGCAGTGACCGGACAGGGGGAGGCACAGATACGCAGTATTTT. Translated, it gives CASSDRTGGGTDTQYF.

This chain links TRBV4-2 with TRBJ1-5; possibly TRBD1 for D (6 bases). CDR1 is LGHNA, CDR2 YNFKEQ, per germline. This CDR3 contains 13 residues. Between the trimmed V and J ends, which lost 3 bases and 5 bases, there was a span of 8 bases. CDR3 bases: TGTGCCAGCAGCCAGGCAGGGGATCAGCCCCAGCATTTT. This encodes CASSQAGDQPQHF.

The chain combines TRBV7-2 with TRBJ2-7, with 12 bases matching TRBD2. The CDR3 is 16 residues long. Trimming removed 3 bases from V and 5 bases from J; junction bases left unmatched: 8. The germline gives CDR1 SGHTA, CDR2 FQGNSA. DNA of the CDR3: TGTGCCAGCAGCTTGCTAGCGGGGGGGCCAGCAGACGAGCAGTACTTC. Translation: CASSLLAGGPADEQYF.

The rearrangement joins TRBV7-9 to TRBJ2-1; D might be TRBD2 (5 bases). The V gene lost 1 base and the J gene lost 10 bases, with 17 bases spanning the gap. CDR3 length: 15 residues. Germline CDR1 and CDR2: SEHNR and FQNEAQ (reference sequence). CDR3 amino acids: CASSLDSHGEIEQFF. In DNA form, the CDR3 reads TGTGCCAGCAGCTTAGACAGCCACGGGGAAATCGAGCAGTTCTTC.

This clone has a single count. The chain links TRBV6-5 to TRBJ1-1; D is undetermined. CDR1 is MNHEY and CDR2 is SVGAGI in the germline V gene. This CDR3 comprises 13 residues. The V end was cut by 0 bases, the J end by 1 base, with 3 bases between. The CDR3 loop reads CASSYSQNTEAFF. The CDR3 DNA reads TGTGCCAGCAGTTACTCCCAGAACACTGAAGCTTTCTTT.

The chain joins TRBV7-2 to TRBJ2-7; 10 bases match TRBD1. The CDR3 has 15 amino acids. CDR1 SGHTA and CDR2 FQGNSA come from the germline V gene. The V segment lost 4 bases and the J segment 5 bases; nucleotides outside the gene matches: 8. CDR3 residues: CASSSAGQGFHEQYF. In DNA, the CDR3 is TGTGCCAGCAGCTCCGCGGGACAGGGGTTCCACGAGCAGTACTTC. The entire variable domain, with the rest obtained from reference TRBV7-2 and TRBJ2-7, is as follows: GAGVSQSPSNKVTEKGKDVELRCDPISGHTALYWYRQSLGQGLEFLIYFQGNSAPDKSGLPSDRFSAERTGGSVSTLTIQRTQQEDSAVYLCASSSAGQGFHEQYFGPGTRLTVT.

The chain is built from TRBV5-1 and TRBJ2-3; perhaps TRBD2 as D (6 bases). With 4 bases removed from V and 5 bases from J, the gap between germline ends came to 17 bases. The germline CDR1 and CDR2 sequences are SGHRS and YFSETQ. This CDR3 spans 15 amino acids. Here the CDR3 reads CASSVSGVVGDTQYF. In DNA, the CDR3 is TGCGCCAGCAGCGTGTCGGGGGTGGTTGGAGATACGCAGTATTTT. Full variable domain (remainder filled in from reference TRBV5-1 and TRBJ2-3): KAGVTQTPRYLIKTRGQQVTLSCSPISGHRSVSWYQQTPGQGLQFLFEYFSETQRNKGNFPGRFSGRQFSNSRSEMNVSTLELGDSALYLCASSVSGVVGDTQYFGPGTRLTVL.